This T cell receptor beta chain was recovered during a study of T cell responses to AZD1222 COVID-19 vaccine. Study findings and constraints: The repertoires were collected only after the peak T cell response. A rise in Spike-specific TCR breadth and depth followed two AZD1222 doses. Reportedly, close to half of spike-specific TCRs are directed against unmutated variant regions. The sample set comprised mostly white British donors with more females, and clonal diversity was possibly underestimated.

Generated by immunoSEQ multiplex PCR, the TCRdb table keeps only in-frame clones and is missing some. The sample has approximately 190,000 clones, approximately 94% seen once. Concerning this clone itself: Its antigen is not identified. Other DNA sequences from this sample encode an identical CDR3 as well.

J gave up 5 bases and V 4 bases, and 3 bases lay outside the gene matches. CDR1 is LGHDT and CDR2 is YNNKEL in the germline V gene (reference sequence). This CDR3 comprises 14 residues. This material consisted of peripheral blood, taken 28 days after the second dose of the MenACWY control vaccine. The clonotype originates from an adult who received the MenACWY meningococcal vaccine as a control. V is TRBV3-1 (or the pseudogene TRBV3-2) and J is TRBJ1-1; TRBD1 aligns across 11 bases. The CDR3, as DNA: TGTGCCAGCAGCCCCCGGGACAGGGGGACTGAAGCTTTCTTT. This sequence encodes CASSPRDRGTEAFF.